Each of the 5 T cell receptor beta chains below was sequenced from the same sample in a study of blood T cell repertoires in COVID-19. The protocol was immunoSEQ multiplex PCR, while the TCRdb copy is restricted to in-frame clones and leaves out a portion. The table lists 140,000 or so clones, 87% of them singletons. Sequencing was carried out using PBMCs or T cells enriched from blood (not recorded which). These receptors were collected from a man aged 60 to 69 who had recovered from COVID-19.

The table lists this clone with a few counts. This chain uses TRBV6-2 or TRBV6-3 with TRBJ1-6; D remains unclear. This CDR3 has 14 amino acids. Germline CDR1 is MNHEY and CDR2 is SVGEGT. V lost 6 bases to trimming and J lost 6 bases, with 12 bases between them. CDR3 in amino acids: CASSNGSPNSPLHF. CDR3 coding DNA: TGTGCCAGCAGCAACGGGTCTCCTAATTCACCCCTCCACTTT.

The chain joins TRBV4-1 to TRBJ1-6; D is unclear. Germline CDR1 is MGHRA and CDR2 is YSYEKL. Trimming pared 4 bases from V and 8 bases from J, leaving 12 bases between. There are 14 residues in the CDR3. This CDR3 is CASSRIASDSPLHF. CDR3 DNA sequence: TGCGCCAGCAGCCGAATAGCCTCGGATTCACCCCTCCACTTT.

The J gene is TRBJ2-5, the V gene TRBV5-1; maybe TRBD1 (6 bases). The germline V gene encodes CDR1 SGHRS and CDR2 YFSETQ. This CDR3 spans 13 amino acids. Deletions cut 0 bases from V and 5 bases from J, with 8 bases between. The CDR3 protein is CASSLDRVETQYF. DNA for the CDR3: TGCGCCAGCAGCTTGGACAGGGTTGAGACCCAGTACTTC.

This clone was seen only once. This chain links TRBV7-8 with TRBJ2-2, with 10 bases identical to TRBD2. The CDR3 runs to 17 residues. Trimming removed 1 base from V and 3 bases from J; junction bases left unmatched: 5. The germline gives CDR1 SGHVS, CDR2 FQNEAQ. CDR3 sequence: CASSLEAGGPYTGELFF. The CDR3 region has the DNA TGTGCCAGCAGCTTAGAAGCGGGGGGGCCCTACACCGGGGAGCTGTTTTTT.

For the CDR3, the DNA is TGTGCCGGAAGGACAGGTTCCTCTGGAAACACCATATATTTT. Encoded protein: CAGRTGSSGNTIYF. The chain links TRBV28 to TRBJ1-3, with TRBD1 matching 7 bases. CDR3 length: 14 amino acids. CDR1 and CDR2 (germline): MDHEN, SYDVKM. The V and J ends lost 11 bases and 0 bases, in that order; junction bases with no gene match: 7.